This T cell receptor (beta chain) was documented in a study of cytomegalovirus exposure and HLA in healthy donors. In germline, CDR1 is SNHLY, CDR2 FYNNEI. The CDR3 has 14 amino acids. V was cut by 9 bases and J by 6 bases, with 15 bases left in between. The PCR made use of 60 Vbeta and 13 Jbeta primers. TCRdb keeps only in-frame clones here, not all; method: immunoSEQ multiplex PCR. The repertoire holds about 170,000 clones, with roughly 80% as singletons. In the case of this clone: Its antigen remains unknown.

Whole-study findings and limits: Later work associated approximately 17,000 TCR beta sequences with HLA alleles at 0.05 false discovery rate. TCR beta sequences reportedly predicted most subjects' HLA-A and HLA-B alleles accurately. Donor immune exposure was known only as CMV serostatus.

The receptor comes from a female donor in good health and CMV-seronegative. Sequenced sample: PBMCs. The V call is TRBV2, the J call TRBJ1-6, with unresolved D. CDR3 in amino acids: CASTRENINSPLHF. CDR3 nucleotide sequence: TGTGCCAGTACCCGGGAAAACATTAATTCACCCCTCCACTTT.